One TCR beta chain is described in this entry. This sample is drawn from a study of blood T cell repertoires in COVID-19. Study-level information: PBMCs, B-cell-depleted T cells, or T cells provided the cDNA or gDNA that made up the material.

The trim removed 10 bases at V and 4 bases at J, leaving 8 bases unmatched. This CDR3 is 13 amino acids long. In germline, CDR1 is SNHLY, CDR2 FYNNEI. Using immunoSEQ multiplex PCR, the repertoire was profiled, and TCRdb retains in-frame clones only, with some absent. In the table there are roughly 97,000 clones, 60% to 85% of which are singletons. The clonotype originates from a man in his sixties or seventies with acute or convalescent COVID-19. The sequenced material came from peripheral blood. The chain links TRBV2 to TRBJ1-2; 8 nucleotides line up with TRBD1. This chain's CDR3 is CATRQGIVYGYTF. CDR3 sequence (DNA): TGTGCCACTCGACAGGGGATCGTCTATGGCTACACCTTC.